Listed below are T cell receptor beta chains from one sample, sequenced in a study of cytomegalovirus exposure and HLA in healthy donors. The data were produced by immunoSEQ multiplex PCR, yet TCRdb's version contains in-frame clones alone and is incomplete. The listing contains about 150,000 clones. The material sequenced was PBMCs. These receptors all come from a woman between 50 and 59 years old in good health and CMV-seronegative. CDR3s include the opening cysteine and the closing phenylalanine or tryptophan. The D gene is left open where the match is weak.

TRBV19	TRBJ1-2	TRBD1	TGTGCCAGTATAGGGACAGGGCACCTCGGCTACACCTTC	CASIGTGHLGYTF
TRBV28	TRBJ1-5	NA	TGTGCCAGCACTGGACAGTTTCAGGGAATATATCAGCCCCAGCATTTT	CASTGQFQGIYQPQHF
TRBV2	TRBJ2-7	TRBD1	TGTGCCAGCCATAGAACAGGGGGCGTCTCCTACGAGCAGTACTTC	CASHRTGGVSYEQYF
TRBV15	TRBJ2-1	TRBD2	TGTGCCACCCGTGCAACTAGCGGGGGGGCGGATCAGTTCTTC	CATRATSGGADQFF
TRBV5-8	TRBJ1-5	TRBD1	TGTGCCAGCAGCATGGGACAGGGGGCCTTCCATCAGCCCCAGCATTTT	CASSMGQGAFHQPQHF
TRBV4-2	TRBJ2-2	TRBD1	TGTGCCAGCAGCCAACGAGGGACAGGGGACACCGGGGAGCTGTTTTTT	CASSQRGTGDTGELFF
TRBV19	TRBJ1-1	NA	TGTGCCAGTAGATCCCTAGAGGGAGGCACTGAAGCTTTCTTT	CASRSLEGGTEAFF
TRBV7-9	TRBJ1-1	NA	TGTGCCAGCAGCTTCTCGTCTAACCCTGAAGCTTTCTTT	CASSFSSNPEAFF
TRBV28	TRBJ2-7	NA	TGTGCCAGCAGTTTACCTCAGGGTATGTCCTACGAGCAGTACTTC	CASSLPQGMSYEQYF
TRBV7-2	TRBJ2-5	NA	TGTGCCAGCAGCTTAGCGGGAGTATCAGAGACCCAGTACTTC	CASSLAGVSETQYF
TRBV4-3	TRBJ2-7	TRBD1	TGCGCCAGCAGCCAGGACTGGGACAGCTCCTACGAGCAGTACTTC	CASSQDWDSSYEQYF